Shown below are 10 T cell receptor beta chains from a single sample sequenced in a study of metastatic and nonmetastatic thyroid tumors. Thyroid surgery was preceded by no treatment in any patient. Via MiXCR, TCRdb re-called the PCR reads. The data contain around 20,000 clones, around 28% of them singletons. The source material was tumor tissue. Receptors were obtained from a male donor with papillary thyroid cancer or a benign thyroid nodule (not recorded which). Some clones in this sample may be carry-over from other donors' samples.

Remarks on this clone: The identical CDR3 is also encoded by other nucleotide sequences in the sample. V gene TRBV27 combines with J gene TRBJ1-6, with D possibly being TRBD1 (6 bases). The V gene's germline CDR1 is MNHEY and CDR2 SMNVEV (reference sequence). This CDR3 region has 13 residues. The CDR3 DNA sequence: TGTGCAAGCTGGGGTCAGGGGCAATCACCCCTCCACTTT. This sequence encodes CASWGQGQSPLHF.

CDR3 sequence reads: CASSPEAGSGELFF. In DNA, the CDR3 is TGTGCCAGCAGTCCCGAGGCGGGATCCGGGGAGCTGTTTTTT. This chain joins TRBV6-1 and TRBJ2-2; D possibly corresponds to TRBD2 (6 bases). CDR1 MNHNS and CDR2 SASEGT come from the germline V gene. This CDR3 is 14 amino acids long. V was clipped by 5 bases and J by 6 bases, with 13 bases between them.

The chain employs TRBV6-2 or TRBV6-3 and TRBJ2-7, with D unclear. The CDR3 has 15 amino acids. Germline-derived CDR1 and CDR2 are MNHEY and SVGEGT. V was clipped by 5 bases and J by 5 bases, with 19 bases between them. CDR3 in amino acids: CASSLLPLSRDEQYF. CDR3 coding DNA: TGTGCCAGCAGTCTACTCCCTCTTAGTCGCGACGAGCAGTACTTC.

The chain employs TRBV5-1 and TRBJ2-5; no reliable D call. CDR1 SGHRS and CDR2 YFSETQ come from the germline V gene. Deletions cut 7 bases from V and 5 bases from J, with 15 bases between. This CDR3 is 13 amino acids long. The CDR3 loop is CASESGLAETQYF. The CDR3 nucleotides are TGCGCCAGCGAGAGTGGGCTCGCGGAGACCCAGTACTTC.

This clone showed up just a few times. The chain links TRBV27 to TRBJ2-1; D perhaps matches TRBD2 (6 bases). V was shortened by 2 bases and J by 9 bases, with 17 bases between the two germline ends. There are 15 residues in the CDR3. Germline CDR1 MNHEY, CDR2 SMNVEV (reference sequence). CDR3: CASSLEGTGSGEQFF. CDR3 coding DNA: TGTGCCAGCAGTTTAGAAGGAACCGGGAGTGGTGAGCAGTTCTTC.

This clone was seen a few times. The conserved phenylalanine or tryptophan normally closing the CDR3 is absent here, so this likely arose from a read error. The V gene is TRBV5-8, the J gene TRBJ2-7; 7 bases are shared with TRBD1. Germline V lookup: CDR1 SGHTS, CDR2 YDEGEE. CDR3 length equals 16 residues. Trimming took 4 bases from V and 2 from J; bases not matched to a gene: 12. CDR3 DNA: TGTGCCAGCAGCAGTATAGGACAGGCCCTAACCTACGAGCAGTACTCC. Residues: CASSSIGQALTYEQYS.

This clone was detected many times. The genes are TRBV14 and TRBJ1-1, with D unclear. There are 17 residues in the CDR3. The germline V and J ends were trimmed by 0 bases and 0 bases, with 14 bases remaining between them. The germline V gene has CDR1 SGHDN and CDR2 FVKESK. Here the CDR3 reads CASSQDPRMRMNTEAFF. The CDR3 region has the DNA TGTGCCAGCAGCCAAGATCCGAGGATGAGGATGAACACTGAAGCTTTCTTT.

This chain connects TRBV20-1 to TRBJ1-2; 7 bases fit TRBD1. The junction had 7 bases not matched to a gene; V was cut back by 2 bases and J by 4 bases. From germline, CDR1 is DFQATT and CDR2 SNEGSKA (reference sequence). There are 14 residues in the CDR3. CDR3 residues: CSARLQGRTYGYTF. DNA for the CDR3: TGCAGTGCTAGACTACAGGGGCGGACCTATGGCTACACCTTC.

This clone was seen many times. The chain combines TRBV4-2 with TRBJ2-1, with 10 bases lining up with TRBD2. V was pared by 0 bases and J by 8 bases, with 13 bases of the junction left unmatched. CDR1 and CDR2 (germline): LGHNA, YNFKEQ. The CDR3 totals 18 residues. The CDR3 is CASSQDPIRASGSDEQFF. DNA of the CDR3: TGTGCCAGCAGCCAAGACCCTATCCGGGCTAGCGGGAGTGATGAGCAGTTCTTC.

This clone was detected ten times or more. This chain links TRBV7-6 with TRBJ1-2; D is possibly TRBD1 (5 bases). Germline CDR1 SGHVS, CDR2 FNYEAQ. Trimming took off 1 base at V and 4 bases at J, with 10 bases between the two ends. The CDR3 contains 14 residues. In DNA form, the CDR3 reads TGTGCCAGCAGCTTAGGGGAGGGACCCTATGGCTACACCTTC. As protein: CASSLGEGPYGYTF.